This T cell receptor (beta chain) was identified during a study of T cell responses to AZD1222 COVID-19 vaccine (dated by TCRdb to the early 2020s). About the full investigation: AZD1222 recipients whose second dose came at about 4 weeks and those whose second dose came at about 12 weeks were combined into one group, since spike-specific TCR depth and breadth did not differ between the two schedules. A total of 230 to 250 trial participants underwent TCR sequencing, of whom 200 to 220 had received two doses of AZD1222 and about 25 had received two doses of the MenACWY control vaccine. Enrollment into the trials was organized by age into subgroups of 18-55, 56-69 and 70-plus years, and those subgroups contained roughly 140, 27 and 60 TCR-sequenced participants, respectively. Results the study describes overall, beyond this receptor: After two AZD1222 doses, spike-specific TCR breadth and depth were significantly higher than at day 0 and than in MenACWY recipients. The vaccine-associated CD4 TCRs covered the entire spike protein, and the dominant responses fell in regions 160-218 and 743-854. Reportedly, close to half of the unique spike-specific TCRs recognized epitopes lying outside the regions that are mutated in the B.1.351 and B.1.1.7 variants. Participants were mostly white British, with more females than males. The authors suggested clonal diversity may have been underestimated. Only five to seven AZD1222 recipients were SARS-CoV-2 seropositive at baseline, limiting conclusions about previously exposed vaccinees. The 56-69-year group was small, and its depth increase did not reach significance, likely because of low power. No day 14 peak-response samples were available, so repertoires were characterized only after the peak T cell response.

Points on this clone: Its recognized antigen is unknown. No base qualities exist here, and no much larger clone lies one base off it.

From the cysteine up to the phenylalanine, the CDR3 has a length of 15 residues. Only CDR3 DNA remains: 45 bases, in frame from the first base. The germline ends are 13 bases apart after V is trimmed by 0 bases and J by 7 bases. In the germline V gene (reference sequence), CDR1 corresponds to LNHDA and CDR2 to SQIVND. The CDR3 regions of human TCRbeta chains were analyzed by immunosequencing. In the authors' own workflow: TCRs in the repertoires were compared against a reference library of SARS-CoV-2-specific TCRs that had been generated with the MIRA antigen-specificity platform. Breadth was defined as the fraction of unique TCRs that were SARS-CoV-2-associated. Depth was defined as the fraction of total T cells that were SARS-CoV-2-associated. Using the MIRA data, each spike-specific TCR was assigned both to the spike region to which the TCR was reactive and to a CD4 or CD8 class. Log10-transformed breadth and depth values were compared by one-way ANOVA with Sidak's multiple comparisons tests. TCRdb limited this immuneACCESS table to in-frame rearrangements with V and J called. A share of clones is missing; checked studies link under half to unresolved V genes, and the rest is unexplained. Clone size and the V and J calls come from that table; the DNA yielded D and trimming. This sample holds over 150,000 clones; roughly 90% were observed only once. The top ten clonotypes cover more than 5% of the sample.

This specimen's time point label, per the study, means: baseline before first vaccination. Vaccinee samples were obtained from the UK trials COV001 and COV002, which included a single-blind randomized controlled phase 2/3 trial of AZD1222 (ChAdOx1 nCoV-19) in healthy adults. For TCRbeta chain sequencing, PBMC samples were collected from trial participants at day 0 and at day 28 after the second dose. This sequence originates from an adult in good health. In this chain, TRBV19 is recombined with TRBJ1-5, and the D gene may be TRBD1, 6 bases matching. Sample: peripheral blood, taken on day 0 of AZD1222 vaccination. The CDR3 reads CASSIDVGGLQPQHF. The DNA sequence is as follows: TGTGCCAGTAGTATAGATGTGGGGGGCCTGCAGCCCCAGCATTTT.